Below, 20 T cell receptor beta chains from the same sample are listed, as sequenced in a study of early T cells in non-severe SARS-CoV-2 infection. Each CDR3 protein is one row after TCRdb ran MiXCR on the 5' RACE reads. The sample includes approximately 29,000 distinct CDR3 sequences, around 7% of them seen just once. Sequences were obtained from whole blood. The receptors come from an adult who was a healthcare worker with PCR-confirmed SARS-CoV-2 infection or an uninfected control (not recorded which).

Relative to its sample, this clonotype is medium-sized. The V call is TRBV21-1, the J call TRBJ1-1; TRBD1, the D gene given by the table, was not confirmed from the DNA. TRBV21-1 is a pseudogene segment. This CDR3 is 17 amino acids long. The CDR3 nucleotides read TGTGCCAGCAGCAAAGTCCCGGGACAGGGGAGGAGGACTGAAGCTTTCTTT. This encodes CASSKVPGQGRRTEAFF.

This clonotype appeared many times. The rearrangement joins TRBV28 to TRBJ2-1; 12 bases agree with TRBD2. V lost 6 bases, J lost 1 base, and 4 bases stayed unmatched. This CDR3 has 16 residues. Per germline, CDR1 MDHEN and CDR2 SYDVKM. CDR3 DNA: TGTGCCAGCAGCATACTAGCGGGGGGTTCCTACAATGAGCAGTTCTTC. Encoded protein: CASSILAGGSYNEQFF.

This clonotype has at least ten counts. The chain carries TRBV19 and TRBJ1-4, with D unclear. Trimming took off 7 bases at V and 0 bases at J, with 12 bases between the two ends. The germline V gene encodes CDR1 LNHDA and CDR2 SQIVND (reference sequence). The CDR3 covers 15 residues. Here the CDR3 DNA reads TGTGCCAGTACCAGAAACTATGCAACTAATGAAAAACTGTTTTTT. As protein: CASTRNYATNEKLFF.

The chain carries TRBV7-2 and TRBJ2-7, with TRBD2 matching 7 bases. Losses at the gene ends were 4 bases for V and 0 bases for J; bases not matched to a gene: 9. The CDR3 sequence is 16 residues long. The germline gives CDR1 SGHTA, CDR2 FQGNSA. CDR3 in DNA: TGTGCCAGCAGCTCCGCGGGGGATTTAAGCTCCTACGAGCAGTACTTC. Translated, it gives CASSSAGDLSSYEQYF.

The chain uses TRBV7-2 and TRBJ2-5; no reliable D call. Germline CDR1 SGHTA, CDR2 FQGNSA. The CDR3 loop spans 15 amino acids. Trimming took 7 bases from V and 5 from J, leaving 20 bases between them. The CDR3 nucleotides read TGTGCCAGCAACCCCCTTAGGAGTACCTGGGAGACCCAGTACTTC. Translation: CASNPLRSTWETQYF.

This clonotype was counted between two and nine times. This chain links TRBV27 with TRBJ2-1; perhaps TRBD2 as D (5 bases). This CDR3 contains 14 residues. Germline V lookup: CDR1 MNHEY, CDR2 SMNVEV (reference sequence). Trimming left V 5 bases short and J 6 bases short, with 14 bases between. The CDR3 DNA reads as TGTGCCAGCAGTCTAGCCCTTCGAGGCAATGAGCAGTTCTTC. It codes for CASSLALRGNEQFF.

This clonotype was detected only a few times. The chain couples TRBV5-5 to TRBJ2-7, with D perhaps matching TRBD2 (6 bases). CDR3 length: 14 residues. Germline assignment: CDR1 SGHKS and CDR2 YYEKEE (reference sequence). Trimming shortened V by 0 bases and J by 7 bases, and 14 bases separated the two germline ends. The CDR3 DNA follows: TGTGCCAGCAGCTTGGCCCGGACGGGGAGGGAGCAGTACTTC. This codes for CASSLARTGREQYF.

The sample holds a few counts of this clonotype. CDR3 loop: CASSPTGFEETQYF. In DNA, the CDR3 is TGTGCCAGCAGCCCTACAGGGTTCGAAGAGACCCAGTACTTC. The chain joins TRBV7-7 to TRBJ2-5; the D gene is possibly TRBD1 (6 bases). The CDR3 is 14 amino acids. CDR1 and CDR2 from the germline V gene are SSHAT and FNYEAQ (reference sequence). The V end was cut by 5 bases, the J end by 3 bases, with 13 bases between.

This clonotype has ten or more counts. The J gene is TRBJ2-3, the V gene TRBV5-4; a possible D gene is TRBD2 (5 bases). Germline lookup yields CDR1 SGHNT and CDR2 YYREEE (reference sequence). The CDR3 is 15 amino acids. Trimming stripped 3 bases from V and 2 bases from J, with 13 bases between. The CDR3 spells CASSSIPRDTDTQYF. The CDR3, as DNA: TGTGCCAGCAGCTCCATCCCCCGGGACACAGATACGCAGTATTTT.

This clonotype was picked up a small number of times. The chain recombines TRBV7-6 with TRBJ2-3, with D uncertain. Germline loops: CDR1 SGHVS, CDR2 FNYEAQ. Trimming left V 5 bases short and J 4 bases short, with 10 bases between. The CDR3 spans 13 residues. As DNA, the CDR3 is TGTGCCAGCAGCGAAAGGGCCGCAGATACGCAGTATTTT. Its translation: CASSERAADTQYF.

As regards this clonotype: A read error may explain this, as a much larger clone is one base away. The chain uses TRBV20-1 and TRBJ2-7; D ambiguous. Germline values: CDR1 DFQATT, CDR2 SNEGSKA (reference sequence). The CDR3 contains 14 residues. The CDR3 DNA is TGCAGAGCTAGAGAATCGGCGATGCCTAACGAGCAGTACTTC. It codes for CRARESAMPNEQYF.

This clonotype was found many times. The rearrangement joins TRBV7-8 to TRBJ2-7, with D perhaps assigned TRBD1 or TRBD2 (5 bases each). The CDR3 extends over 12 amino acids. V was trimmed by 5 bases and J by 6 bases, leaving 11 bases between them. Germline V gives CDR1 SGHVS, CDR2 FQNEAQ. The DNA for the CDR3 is TGTGCCAGCAGCCCTAGGGACGGCGAGCAGTACTTC. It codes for CASSPRDGEQYF.

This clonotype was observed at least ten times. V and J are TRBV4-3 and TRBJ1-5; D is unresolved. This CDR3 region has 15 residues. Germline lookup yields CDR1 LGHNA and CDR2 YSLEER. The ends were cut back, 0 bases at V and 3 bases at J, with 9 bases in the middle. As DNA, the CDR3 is TGCGCCAGCAGCCAAGATCTAAATTTCAATCAGCCCCAGCATTTT. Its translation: CASSQDLNFNQPQHF.

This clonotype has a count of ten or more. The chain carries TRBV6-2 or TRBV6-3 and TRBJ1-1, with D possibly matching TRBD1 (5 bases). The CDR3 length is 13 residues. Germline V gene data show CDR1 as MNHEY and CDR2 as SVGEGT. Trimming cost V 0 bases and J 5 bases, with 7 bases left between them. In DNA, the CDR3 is TGTGCCAGCAGTTACTCGGGGGGTACTGAAGCTTTCTTT. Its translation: CASSYSGGTEAFF.

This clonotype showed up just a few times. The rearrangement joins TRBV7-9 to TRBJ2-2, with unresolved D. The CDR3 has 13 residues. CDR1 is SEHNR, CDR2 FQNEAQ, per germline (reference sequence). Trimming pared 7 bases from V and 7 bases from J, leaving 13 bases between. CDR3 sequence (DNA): TGTGCCAGCACCGAATACTCAGTCGGGGAGCTGTTTTTT. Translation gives CASTEYSVGELFF. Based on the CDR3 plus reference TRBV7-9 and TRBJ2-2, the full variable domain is DTGVSQNPRHKITKRGQNVTFRCDPISEHNRLYWYRQTLGQGPEFLTYFQNEAQLEKSRLLSDRFSAERPKGSFSTLEIQRTEQGDSAMYLCASTEYSVGELFFGEGSRLTVL.

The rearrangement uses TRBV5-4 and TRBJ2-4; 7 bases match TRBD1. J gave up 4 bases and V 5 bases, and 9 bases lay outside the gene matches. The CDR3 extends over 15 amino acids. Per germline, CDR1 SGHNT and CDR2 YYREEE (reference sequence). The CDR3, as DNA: TGTGCCAGCAGTTCCGGGACAGAGTTAAAAAACATTCAGTACTTC. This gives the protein CASSSGTELKNIQYF.

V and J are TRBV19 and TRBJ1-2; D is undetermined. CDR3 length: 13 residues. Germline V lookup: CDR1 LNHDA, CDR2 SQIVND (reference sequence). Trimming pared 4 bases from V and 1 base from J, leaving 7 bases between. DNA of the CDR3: TGTGCCAGTAGTAGGTACCTTAACTATGGCTACACCTTC. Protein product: CASSRYLNYGYTF.

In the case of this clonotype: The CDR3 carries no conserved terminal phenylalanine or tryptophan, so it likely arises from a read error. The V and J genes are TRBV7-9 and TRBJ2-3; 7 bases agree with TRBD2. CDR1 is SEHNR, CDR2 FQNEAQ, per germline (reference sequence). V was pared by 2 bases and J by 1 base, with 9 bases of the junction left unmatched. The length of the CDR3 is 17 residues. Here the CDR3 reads CASSLLVTGGRTDTQYL. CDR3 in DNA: TGTGCCAGCAGCTTACTCGTAACGGGAGGCCGCACAGATACGCAGTATCTT.

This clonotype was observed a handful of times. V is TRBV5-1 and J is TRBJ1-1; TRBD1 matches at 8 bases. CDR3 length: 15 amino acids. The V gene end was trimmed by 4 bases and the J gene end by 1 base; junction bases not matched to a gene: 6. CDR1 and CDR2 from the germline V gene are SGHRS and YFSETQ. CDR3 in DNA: TGCGCCAGCAGCGACCGGACAGGGAAGAACACTGAAGCTTTCTTT. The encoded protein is CASSDRTGKNTEAFF.

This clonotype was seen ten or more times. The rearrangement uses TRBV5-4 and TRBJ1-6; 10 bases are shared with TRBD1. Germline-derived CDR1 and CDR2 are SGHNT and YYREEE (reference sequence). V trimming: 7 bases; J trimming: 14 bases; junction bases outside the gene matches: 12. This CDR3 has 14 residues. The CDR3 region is CASHPRDRGSTLHF. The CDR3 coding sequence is TGTGCCAGCCATCCTAGGGACAGGGGCTCCACCCTCCACTTT.